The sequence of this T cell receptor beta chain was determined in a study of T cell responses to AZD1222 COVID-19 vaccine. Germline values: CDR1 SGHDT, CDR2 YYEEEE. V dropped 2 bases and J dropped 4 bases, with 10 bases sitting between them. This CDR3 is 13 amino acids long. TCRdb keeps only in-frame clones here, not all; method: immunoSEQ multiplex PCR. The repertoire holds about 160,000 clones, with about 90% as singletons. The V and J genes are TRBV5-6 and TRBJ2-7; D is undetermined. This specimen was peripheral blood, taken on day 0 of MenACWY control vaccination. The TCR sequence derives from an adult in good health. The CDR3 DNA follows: TGTGCCAGCAGCTTAGGATCTGAATACGAGCAGTACTTC. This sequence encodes CASSLGSEYEQYF.